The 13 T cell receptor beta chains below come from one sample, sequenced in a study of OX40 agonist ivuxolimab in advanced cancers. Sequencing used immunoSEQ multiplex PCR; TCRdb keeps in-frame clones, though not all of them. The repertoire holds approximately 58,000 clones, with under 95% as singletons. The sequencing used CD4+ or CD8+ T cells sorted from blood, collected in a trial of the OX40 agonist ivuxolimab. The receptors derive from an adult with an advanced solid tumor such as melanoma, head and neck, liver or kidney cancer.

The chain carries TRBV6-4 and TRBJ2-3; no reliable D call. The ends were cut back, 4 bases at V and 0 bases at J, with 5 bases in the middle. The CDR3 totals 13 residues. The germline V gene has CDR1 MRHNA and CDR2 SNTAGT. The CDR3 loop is CASSGDSTDTQYF. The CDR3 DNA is TGTGCCAGCAGTGGAGATAGCACAGATACGCAGTATTTT.

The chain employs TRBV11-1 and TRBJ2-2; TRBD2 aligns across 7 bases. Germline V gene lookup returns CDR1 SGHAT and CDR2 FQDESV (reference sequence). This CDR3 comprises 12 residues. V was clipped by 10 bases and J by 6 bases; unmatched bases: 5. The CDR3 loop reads CATRSGAGELFF. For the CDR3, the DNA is TGTGCCACCCGGAGCGGGGCCGGGGAGCTGTTTTTT.

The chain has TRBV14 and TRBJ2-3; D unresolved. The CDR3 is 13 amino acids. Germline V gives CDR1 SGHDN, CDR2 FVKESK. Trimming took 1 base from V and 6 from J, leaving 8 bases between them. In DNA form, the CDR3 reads TGTGCCAGCAGCCAAGTAGATTGGGATACGCAGTATTTT. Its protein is CASSQVDWDTQYF.

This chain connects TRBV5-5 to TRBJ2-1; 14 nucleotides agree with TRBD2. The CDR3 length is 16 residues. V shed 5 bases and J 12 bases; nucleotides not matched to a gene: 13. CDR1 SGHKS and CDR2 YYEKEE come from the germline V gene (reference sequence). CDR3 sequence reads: CASRSTGTSGSVRQFF. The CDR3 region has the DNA TGTGCCAGCAGATCAACCGGGACTAGCGGGAGTGTTCGGCAGTTCTTC. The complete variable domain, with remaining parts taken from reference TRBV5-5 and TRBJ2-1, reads DAGVTQSPTHLIKTRGQQVTLRCSPISGHKSVSWYQQVLGQGPQFIFQYYEKEERGRGNFPDRFSARQFPNYSSELNVNALLLGDSALYLCASRSTGTSGSVRQFFGPGTRLTVL.

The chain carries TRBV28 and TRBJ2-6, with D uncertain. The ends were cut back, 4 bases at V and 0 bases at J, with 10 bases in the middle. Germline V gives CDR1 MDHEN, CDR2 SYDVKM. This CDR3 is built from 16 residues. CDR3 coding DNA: TGTGCCAGCAGTTGGGGTATTGGCTCTGGGGCCAACGTCCTGACTTTC. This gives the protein CASSWGIGSGANVLTF. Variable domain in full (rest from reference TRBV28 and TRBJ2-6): DVKVTQSSRYLVKRTGEKVFLECVQDMDHENMFWYRQDPGLGLRLIYFSYDVKMKEKGDIPEGYSVSREKKERFSLILESASTNQTSMYLCASSWGIGSGANVLTFGAGSRLTVL.

The CDR3 region is CASSHREGSNEKLFF. CDR3 sequence (DNA): TGTGCCAGCAGCCACAGGGAGGGATCTAATGAAAAACTGTTTTTT. This chain uses TRBV7-9 with TRBJ1-4; possibly TRBD1 for D (6 bases). The V gene lost 5 bases and the J gene lost 3 bases, with 13 bases spanning the gap. Germline assignment: CDR1 SEHNR and CDR2 FQNEAQ (reference sequence). The CDR3 loop spans 15 amino acids. Full variable domain (remainder filled in from reference TRBV7-9 and TRBJ1-4): DTGVSQNPRHKITKRGQNVTFRCDPISEHNRLYWYRQTLGQGPEFLTYFQNEAQLEKSRLLSDRFSAERPKGSFSTLEIQRTEQGDSAMYLCASSHREGSNEKLFFGSGTQLSVL.

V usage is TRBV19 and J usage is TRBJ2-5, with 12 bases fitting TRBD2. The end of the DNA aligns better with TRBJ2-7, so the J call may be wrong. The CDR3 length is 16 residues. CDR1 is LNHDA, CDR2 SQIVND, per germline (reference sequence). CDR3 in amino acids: CASSITSGRQNYEQYF. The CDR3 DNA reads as TGTGCCAGTAGTATCACTAGCGGGAGGCAAAACTACGAGCAGTACTTC.

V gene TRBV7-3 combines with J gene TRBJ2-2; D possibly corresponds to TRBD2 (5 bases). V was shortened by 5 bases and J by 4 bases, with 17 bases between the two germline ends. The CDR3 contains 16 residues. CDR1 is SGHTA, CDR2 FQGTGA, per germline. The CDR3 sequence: CASSVSSTSSTGELFF. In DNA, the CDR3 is TGTGCCAGCAGCGTTAGCTCAACTAGTTCCACCGGGGAGCTGTTTTTT.

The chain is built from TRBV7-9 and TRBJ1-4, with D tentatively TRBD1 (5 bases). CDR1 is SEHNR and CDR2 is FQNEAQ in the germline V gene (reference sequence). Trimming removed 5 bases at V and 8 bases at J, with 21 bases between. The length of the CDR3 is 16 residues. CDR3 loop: CASSNRRGAKEEKLFF. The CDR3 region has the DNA TGTGCCAGCAGCAACCGAAGAGGGGCCAAGGAGGAAAAACTGTTTTTT.

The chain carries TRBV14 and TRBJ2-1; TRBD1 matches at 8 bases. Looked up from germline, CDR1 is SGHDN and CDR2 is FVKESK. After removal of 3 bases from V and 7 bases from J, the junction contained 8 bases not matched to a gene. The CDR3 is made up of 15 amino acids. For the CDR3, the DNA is TGTGCCAGCAGCCATAGACAGGGGACGCATAATGAGCAGTTCTTC. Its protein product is CASSHRQGTHNEQFF.

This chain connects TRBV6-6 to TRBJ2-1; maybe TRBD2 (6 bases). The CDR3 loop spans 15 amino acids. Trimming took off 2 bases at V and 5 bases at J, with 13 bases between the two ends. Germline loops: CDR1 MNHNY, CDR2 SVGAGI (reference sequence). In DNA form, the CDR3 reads TGTGCCAGCAGTTACGGGGCGGGGTCTAACAATGAGCAGTTCTTC. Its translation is CASSYGAGSNNEQFF.

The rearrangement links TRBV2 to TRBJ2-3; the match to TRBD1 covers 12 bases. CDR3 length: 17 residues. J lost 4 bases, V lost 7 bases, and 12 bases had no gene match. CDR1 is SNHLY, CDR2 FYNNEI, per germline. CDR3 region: CASNQNRDRGLADTQYF. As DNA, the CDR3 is TGTGCCAGCAACCAAAACCGGGACAGGGGGCTCGCAGATACGCAGTATTTT.

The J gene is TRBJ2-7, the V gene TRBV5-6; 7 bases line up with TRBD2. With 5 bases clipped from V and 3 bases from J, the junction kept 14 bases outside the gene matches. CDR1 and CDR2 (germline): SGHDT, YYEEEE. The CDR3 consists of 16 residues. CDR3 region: CASRSASGRVFYEQYF. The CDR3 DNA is TGTGCCAGCAGATCAGCTAGCGGACGAGTGTTCTACGAGCAGTACTTC.